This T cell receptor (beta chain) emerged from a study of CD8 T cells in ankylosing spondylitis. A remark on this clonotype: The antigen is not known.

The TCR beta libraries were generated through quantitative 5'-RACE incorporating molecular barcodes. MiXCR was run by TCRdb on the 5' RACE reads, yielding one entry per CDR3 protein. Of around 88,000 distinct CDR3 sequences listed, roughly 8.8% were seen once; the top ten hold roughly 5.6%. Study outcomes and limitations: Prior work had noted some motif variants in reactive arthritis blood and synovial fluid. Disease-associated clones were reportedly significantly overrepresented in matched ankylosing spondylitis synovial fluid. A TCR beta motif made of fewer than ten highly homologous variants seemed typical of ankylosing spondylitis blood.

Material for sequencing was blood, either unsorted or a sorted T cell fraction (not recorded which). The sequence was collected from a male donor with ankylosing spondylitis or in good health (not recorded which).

CDR3 sequence: CSARDPGQGIDEQFF. As DNA, the CDR3 is TGCAGTGCTAGAGACCCGGGACAGGGGATCGATGAGCAGTTCTTC. The chain is built from TRBV20-1 and TRBJ2-1, with 10 nucleotides matching TRBD1. The CDR3 runs 15 residues. Germline CDR1 and CDR2: DFQATT and SNEGSKA (reference sequence). Trimming removed 0 bases from V and 8 bases from J; junction bases left unmatched: 7.